This T cell receptor beta chain derives from a study of cytomegalovirus exposure and HLA in healthy donors. Deletions cut 4 bases from V and 3 bases from J, with 9 bases between. CDR3 length: 13 amino acids. Per the germline V gene, CDR1 is WSHSY and CDR2 is SAAADI. The PCR employed 60 Vbeta primers together with 13 Jbeta primers. Generated by immunoSEQ multiplex PCR, the TCRdb table keeps only in-frame clones and is missing some. The sample has 200,000 to 250,000 clones, over 65% seen once. The genes are TRBV10-2 and TRBJ1-1; perhaps TRBD1 as D (5 bases). Sequenced sample: PBMCs. The clonotype was recovered from a woman aged 60-75 years in good health and CMV-seropositive. CDR3 nucleotide sequence: TGCGCCAGCAGTGGAGACAGATACACTGAAGCTTTCTTT. Translation: CASSGDRYTEAFF.